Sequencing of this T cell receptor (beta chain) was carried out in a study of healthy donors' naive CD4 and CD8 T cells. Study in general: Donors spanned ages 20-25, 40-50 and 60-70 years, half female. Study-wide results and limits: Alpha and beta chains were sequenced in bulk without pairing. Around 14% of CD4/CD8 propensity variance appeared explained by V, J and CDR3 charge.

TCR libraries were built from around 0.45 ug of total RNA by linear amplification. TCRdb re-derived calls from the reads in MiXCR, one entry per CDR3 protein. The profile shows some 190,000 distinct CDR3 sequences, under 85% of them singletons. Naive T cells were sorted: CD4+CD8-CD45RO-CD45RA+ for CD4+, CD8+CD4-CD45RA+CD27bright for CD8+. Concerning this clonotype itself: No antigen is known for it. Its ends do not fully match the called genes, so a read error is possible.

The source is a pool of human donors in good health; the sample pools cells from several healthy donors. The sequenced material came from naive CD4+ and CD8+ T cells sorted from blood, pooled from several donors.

The CDR3 sequence is CASSFGSQETQYF. CDR3 bases: TGTGCCAGCAGTTTTGGGTCACAAGAGACCCAGTACTTT. The V call is TRBV12-3 or TRBV12-4, the J call TRBJ2-5; D gene ambiguous. CDR3 length equals 13 residues.